The 9 T cell receptor beta chains reported below all come from one sample, sequenced in a study of OX40 agonist ivuxolimab in advanced cancers. Clones were sequenced by immunoSEQ multiplex PCR, and TCRdb holds only the in-frame ones, with some missing. The sample contains approximately 47,000 clones, about 90% of which appear only once. The sequences come from CD4+ or CD8+ T cells sorted from blood, collected in a trial of the OX40 agonist ivuxolimab. The source of these receptors is an adult with an advanced solid tumor such as melanoma, head and neck, liver or kidney cancer.

The chain links TRBV6-5 to TRBJ2-4; D is uncertain. The CDR3 is made up of 13 amino acids. Trimming cost V 8 bases and J 7 bases, with 15 bases left between them. Germline V gene sequence: CDR1 MNHEY, CDR2 SVGAGI. The CDR3 DNA sequence: TGTGCCAGCTACACTGGGCCTGGGAACATTCAGTACTTC. Amino acid sequence: CASYTGPGNIQYF.

The rearrangement links TRBV14 to TRBJ2-1; D unresolved. CDR1 is SGHDN, CDR2 FVKESK, per germline. Trimming removed 1 base from V and 8 bases from J, with 9 bases in between. This CDR3 has 13 residues. The CDR3 nucleotides read TGTGCCAGCAGCCAAGGTATAAGGGATGAGCAGTTCTTC. Its protein product is CASSQGIRDEQFF.

This rearrangement joins TRBV9 to TRBJ1-5, with D hard to call. Germline values: CDR1 SGDLS, CDR2 YYNGEE. The V end lost 4 bases, the J end lost 0 bases, and 8 bases lay between the germline ends. This CDR3 spans 14 amino acids. The CDR3 loop reads CASSRIYSNQPQHF. The CDR3, as DNA: TGTGCCAGCAGCAGGATTTATAGCAATCAGCCCCAGCATTTT.

This chain links TRBV4-1 with TRBJ1-1; no clear D. The length of the CDR3 is 13 residues. Germline CDR1 and CDR2: MGHRA and YSYEKL. The ends were cut back, 1 base at V and 0 bases at J, with 3 bases in the middle. CDR3 amino acids: CASSQAVNTEAFF. CDR3 in DNA: TGCGCCAGCAGCCAAGCTGTGAACACTGAAGCTTTCTTT.

This clone was seen just once. The chain recombines TRBV2 with TRBJ1-2; possibly TRBD1 for D (6 bases). V lost 1 base and J lost 8, with 8 bases in between. The CDR3 runs to 12 residues. CDR1 is SNHLY, CDR2 FYNNEI, per germline. This CDR3 reads CASSEEQGGYTF. Here the CDR3 DNA reads TGTGCCAGCAGTGAAGAACAGGGCGGCTACACCTTC.

The rearrangement links TRBV5-1 to TRBJ2-6; D unresolved. CDR1 is SGHRS, CDR2 YFSETQ, per germline. V lost 4 bases, J lost 0 bases, and 5 bases lay in between. The CDR3 is 14 residues long. This chain's CDR3 is CASSLYSGANVLTF. As DNA, the CDR3 is TGCGCCAGCAGCCTGTACTCTGGGGCCAACGTCCTGACTTTC.

The rearrangement joins TRBV4-1 to TRBJ2-3; D is ambiguous. The germline CDR1 and CDR2 sequences are MGHRA and YSYEKL. CDR3 length: 15 amino acids. V was clipped by 0 bases and J by 0 bases, with 7 bases between them. The chain's CDR3 is CASSQESGSTDTQYF. In DNA form, the CDR3 reads TGCGCCAGCAGCCAAGAGTCCGGGAGCACAGATACGCAGTATTTT.

The rearrangement joins TRBV7-2 to TRBJ1-6, with D unresolved. This CDR3 comprises 16 residues. The ends were cut back, 1 base at V and 2 bases at J, with 9 bases in the middle. The germline CDR1 and CDR2 sequences are SGHTA and FQGNSA. The CDR3 protein is CASSLVGRPYNSPLHF. The DNA of the CDR3 is TGTGCCAGCAGCTTAGTTGGCCGCCCCTATAATTCACCCCTCCACTTT.

This clone showed up just once. The V call is TRBV7-3, the J call TRBJ2-1; D is unresolved. Germline CDR1 reads SGHTA; CDR2 reads FQGTGA. The CDR3 runs to 11 residues. V was trimmed by 5 bases and J by 6 bases, leaving 5 bases between them. The CDR3 sequence is CASSLGNEQFF. As DNA, the CDR3 is TGTGCCAGCAGCCTGGGCAATGAGCAGTTCTTC.